The source of this T cell receptor (beta chain) is a study of CD8 T cells in Susac syndrome. Random hexamers were used to reverse transcribe the RNA input (roughly 0.5 to 1 ug). An immunoSEQ multiplex PCR amplified TCR beta CDR3 over 54 Vbeta and 13 Jbeta. Each CDR3 protein is one row after TCRdb ran MiXCR on the immunoSEQ multiplex PCR reads. Of 150,000 to 200,000 distinct CDR3 sequences in the sample, approximately 94% were seen once. From blood CD8+ and CD4+ T cells, TCR beta sequences were generated. With 3 bases removed from V and 8 bases from J, the gap between germline ends came to 10 bases. The length of the CDR3 is 12 residues.

The sample consisted of CD4+ T cells from PBMCs. This clonotype was obtained from a human donor with Susac syndrome. The rearrangement links TRBV12-3 or TRBV12-4 to TRBJ1-2; D call uncertain. CDR3 coding DNA: TGTGCCAGCAGTTTCGGCAGGCGGGGCTACACCTTC. Translated, it gives CASSFGRRGYTF.